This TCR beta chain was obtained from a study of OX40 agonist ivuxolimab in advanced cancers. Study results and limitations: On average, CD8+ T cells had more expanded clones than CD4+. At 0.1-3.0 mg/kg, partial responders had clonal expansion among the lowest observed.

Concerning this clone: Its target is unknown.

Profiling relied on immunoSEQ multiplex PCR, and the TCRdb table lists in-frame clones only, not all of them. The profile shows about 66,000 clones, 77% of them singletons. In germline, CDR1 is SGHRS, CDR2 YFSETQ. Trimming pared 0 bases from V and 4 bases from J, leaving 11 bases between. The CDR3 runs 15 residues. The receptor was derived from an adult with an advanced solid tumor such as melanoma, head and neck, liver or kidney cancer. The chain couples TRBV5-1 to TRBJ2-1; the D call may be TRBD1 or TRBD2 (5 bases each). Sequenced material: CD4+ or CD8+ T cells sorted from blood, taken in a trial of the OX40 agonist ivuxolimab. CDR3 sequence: CASSLDGTVYNEQFF. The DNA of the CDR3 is TGCGCCAGCAGCTTGGATGGGACGGTATACAATGAGCAGTTCTTC. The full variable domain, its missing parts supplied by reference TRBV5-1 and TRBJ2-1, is KAGVTQTPRYLIKTRGQQVTLSCSPISGHRSVSWYQQTPGQGLQFLFEYFSETQRNKGNFPGRFSGRQFSNSRSEMNVSTLELGDSALYLCASSLDGTVYNEQFFGPGTRLTVL.